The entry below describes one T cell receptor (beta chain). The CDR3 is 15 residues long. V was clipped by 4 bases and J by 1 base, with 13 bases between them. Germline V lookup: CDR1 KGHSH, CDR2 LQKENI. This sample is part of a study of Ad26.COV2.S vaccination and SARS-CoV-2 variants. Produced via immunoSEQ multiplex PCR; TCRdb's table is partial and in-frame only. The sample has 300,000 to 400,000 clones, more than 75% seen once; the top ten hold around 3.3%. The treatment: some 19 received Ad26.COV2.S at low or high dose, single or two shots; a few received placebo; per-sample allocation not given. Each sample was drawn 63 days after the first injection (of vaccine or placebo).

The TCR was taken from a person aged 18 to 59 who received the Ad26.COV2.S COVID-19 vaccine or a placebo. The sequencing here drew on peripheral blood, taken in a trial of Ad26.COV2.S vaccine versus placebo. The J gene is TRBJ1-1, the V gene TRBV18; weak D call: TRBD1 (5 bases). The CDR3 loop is CASSLRRDSNTEAFF. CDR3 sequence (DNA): TGTGCCAGCTCACTCAGGAGGGACTCGAACACTGAAGCTTTCTTT.